Below, one T cell receptor (beta chain) is given with its context. Its antigen is unknown. The data were obtained in a study of T cells expressing NK-cell markers (dated by TCRdb to the early 2020s). Broadly, across the study: Several donors provided sorted CD3+CD56+NKG2C+, CD3+CD56+NKG2C- and CD3+CD56-NKG2C+ T-cell subsets, whose TCR beta-chain repertoires were profiled. Among the eight sequenced donors, only one was HCMV-seronegative, while the other seven were HCMV-seropositive. All eight donors whose samples were sequenced were randomly selected healthy volunteers, three of them men and five women. Libraries were sequenced as 2 x 150 bp reads on Illumina HiSeq 2000/2500, MiSeq or NextSeq. Overall results and qualifications from the work: In roughly 6 donors, the dominant CD3+CD56+NKG2C+ clonotypes were found to rank among the top 10 CD8+ clonotypes and to make up about 1.0-7.0% of CD8+ T cells. Those dominant clonotypes were again the most abundant among CD3+CD56-NKG2C+ cells in a few donors, at about 25-60.1%. It remained unclear whether the expanded NKG2C-expressing T cell clones were specific for HCMV antigens.

Sequencing was performed on an Illumina HiSeq 2000. TCR beta cDNA libraries were prepared using 5'RACE template switching, which introduced a universal primer site and unique molecular identifiers. Priming for cDNA synthesis came from the TCR beta constant segment, and two successive PCR amplification steps followed. As for the authors' bioinformatics: MIGEC was used to demultiplex reads and group reads by UMI, and MiTCR was used to assemble and quantify clonotypes. To exclude erroneous sequences, only TCR cDNA sequences supported by at least two reads were retained. The tcR package was used for downstream repertoire analysis, with clonotypes matched between fractions based on CDR3 nucleotide sequence plus V segment. VDJmatch was used to annotate antigen specificity against VDJdb, with one amino acid substitution allowed in CDR3. TCRdb reprocessed the reads into one record per CDR3 protein sequence, lacking DNA. The V and J calls and clone size are TCRdb's, not the authors'. The sample's table lists a count of around 470,000 distinct CDR3 sequences. Over 1.1% of the sample rests with the top ten.

Taken from the germline V gene, the CDR1 and CDR2 loops are KGHDR and SFDVKD. Including cysteine and phenylalanine, the CDR3 has 17 amino acids. This entry has no DNA. To determine HCMV serostatus, a commercial ELISA kit was used to detect HCMV-specific IgG in serum. Ficoll density gradient centrifugation was used to isolate peripheral blood mononuclear cells from blood. The V and J genes are TRBV24-1 and TRBJ2-5; TCRdb outputs TRBD1, but without DNA this stays unchecked. Source material: blood T cells: a sorted CD56 or NKG2C T cell subset, CD4+ or CD8+ T cells, or bulk PBMC T cells (not recorded which). This TCR was sampled from a woman aged 45-60 years in good health. Donor details come from another sample of the same person, matched by shared clones. The CDR3 amino acid sequence is: CATSDFRLQGVRETQYF.